This T cell receptor (beta chain) was found in a study of CD8 T cells in Susac syndrome. High-throughput TCR beta sequencing covered peripheral CD8+ and CD4+ T cells. V shed 8 bases and J shed 0 bases, with 20 bases lying between them. Germline CDR1 reads SQVTM; CDR2 reads ANQGSEA. CDR3 size: 16 residues. Random hexamers served to reverse transcribe roughly 0.5 to 1 ug RNA. immunoSEQ multiplex PCR amplified TCR beta CDR3 across 54 Vbeta, 13 Jbeta. MiXCR, applied by TCRdb to the immunoSEQ multiplex PCR reads, yields one record per CDR3 protein. The table records around 140,000 distinct CDR3 sequences, roughly 95% of them present only once.

The sample was CD4+ T cells from PBMCs. The gene calls are TRBV29-1 and TRBJ2-1; a weak D match, TRBD2 (5 bases). The TCR sequence derives from a human donor with multiple sclerosis. This chain's CDR3 is CSPIVAEASSYNEQFF. The CDR3 DNA reads as TGCAGCCCAATAGTGGCGGAGGCAAGCTCCTACAATGAGCAGTTCTTC.